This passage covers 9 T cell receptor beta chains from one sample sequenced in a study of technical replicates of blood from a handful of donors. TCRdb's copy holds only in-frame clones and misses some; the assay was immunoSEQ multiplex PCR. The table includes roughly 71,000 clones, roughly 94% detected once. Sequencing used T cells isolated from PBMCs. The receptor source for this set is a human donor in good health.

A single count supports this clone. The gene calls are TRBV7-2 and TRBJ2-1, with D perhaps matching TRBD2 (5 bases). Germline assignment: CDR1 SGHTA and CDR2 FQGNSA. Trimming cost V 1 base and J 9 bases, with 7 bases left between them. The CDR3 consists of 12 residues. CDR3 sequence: CASSLVSGEQFF. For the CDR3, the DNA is TGTGCCAGCAGCTTAGTGAGCGGTGAGCAGTTCTTC.

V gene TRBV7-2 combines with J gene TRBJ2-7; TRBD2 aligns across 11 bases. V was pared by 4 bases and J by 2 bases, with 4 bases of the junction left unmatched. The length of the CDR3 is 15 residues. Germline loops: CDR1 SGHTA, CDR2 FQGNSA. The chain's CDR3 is CASSSGTSGTYEQYF. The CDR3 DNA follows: TGTGCCAGCAGCTCCGGGACTAGCGGAACCTACGAGCAGTACTTC.

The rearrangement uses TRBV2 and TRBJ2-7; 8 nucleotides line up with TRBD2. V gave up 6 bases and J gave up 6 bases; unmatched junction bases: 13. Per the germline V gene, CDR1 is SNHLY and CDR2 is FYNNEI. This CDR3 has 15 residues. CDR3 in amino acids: CASREILSGRSEQYF. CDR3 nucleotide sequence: TGTGCCAGCAGGGAGATTCTCAGCGGGAGAAGCGAGCAGTACTTC.

CDR3 residues: CASSLDRVNYGYTF. The CDR3 bases are TGTGCCAGCAGCTTGGACAGGGTTAACTATGGCTACACCTTC. The chain joins TRBV13 to TRBJ1-2; 8 bases are shared with TRBD1. CDR3 length equals 14 residues. The V and J ends lost 3 bases and 1 base, in that order; junction bases with no gene match: 1. Per germline, CDR1 PRHDT and CDR2 FYEKMQ (reference sequence).

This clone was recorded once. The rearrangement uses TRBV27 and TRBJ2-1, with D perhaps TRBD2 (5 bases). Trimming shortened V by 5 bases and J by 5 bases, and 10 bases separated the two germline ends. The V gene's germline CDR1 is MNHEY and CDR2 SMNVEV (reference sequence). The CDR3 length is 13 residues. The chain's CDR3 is CASSLARNNEQFF. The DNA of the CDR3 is TGTGCCAGCAGTCTAGCTCGCAACAATGAGCAGTTCTTC.

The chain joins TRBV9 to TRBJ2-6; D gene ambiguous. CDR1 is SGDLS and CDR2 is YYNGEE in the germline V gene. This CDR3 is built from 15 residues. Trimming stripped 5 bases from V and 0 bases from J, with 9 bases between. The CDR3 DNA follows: TGTGCCAGCAGTATTGAGCTCTCTGGGGCCAACGTCCTGACTTTC. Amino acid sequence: CASSIELSGANVLTF.

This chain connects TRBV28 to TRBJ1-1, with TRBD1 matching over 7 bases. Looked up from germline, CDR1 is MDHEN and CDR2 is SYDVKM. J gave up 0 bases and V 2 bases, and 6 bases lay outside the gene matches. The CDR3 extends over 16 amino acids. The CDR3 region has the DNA TGTGCCAGCAGTTTAATAGAGGGGGCTCTGAACACTGAAGCTTTCTTT. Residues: CASSLIEGALNTEAFF.

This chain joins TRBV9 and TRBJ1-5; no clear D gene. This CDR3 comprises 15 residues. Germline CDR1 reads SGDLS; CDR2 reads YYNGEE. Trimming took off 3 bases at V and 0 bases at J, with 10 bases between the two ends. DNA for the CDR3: TGTGCCAGCAGCGGAGGTGGATCTAGCAATCAGCCCCAGCATTTT. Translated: CASSGGGSSNQPQHF.

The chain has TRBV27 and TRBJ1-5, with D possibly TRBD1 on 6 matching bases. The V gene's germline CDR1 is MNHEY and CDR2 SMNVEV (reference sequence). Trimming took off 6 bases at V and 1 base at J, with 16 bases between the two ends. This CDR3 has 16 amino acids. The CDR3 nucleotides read TGTGCCAGCAGCCCAGGGGTCATCGGGAGCAATCAGCCCCAGCATTTT. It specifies CASSPGVIGSNQPQHF.